This entry describes one T cell receptor beta chain. The data belong to a study of cytomegalovirus exposure and HLA in healthy donors. PCR employed 60 Vbeta and 13 Jbeta primers. Libraries were prepared by immunoSEQ multiplex PCR; TCRdb keeps only in-frame clonotypes and omits some of them. The sample lists about 180,000 clones; over 65% were seen once. Germline CDR1 and CDR2: LNHDA and SQIVND (reference sequence). Trimming took 3 bases from V and 0 from J, leaving 12 bases between them. The length of the CDR3 is 17 residues. The sample was PBMCs. The sequence came from a man aged 18-30 years in good health and CMV-seronegative. The genes are TRBV19 and TRBJ2-6; TRBD2 might be the D (5 bases). CDR3 DNA: TGTGCCAGTAGTATGGGGAGCCTTCTCTCTGGGGCCAACGTCCTGACTTTC. Translation: CASSMGSLLSGANVLTF.